The next 22 T cell receptor beta chains were all read from a single sample in a study of blood T cell repertoires in COVID-19. Profiling relied on immunoSEQ multiplex PCR, and the TCRdb table lists in-frame clones only, not all of them. The table records 150,000 to 200,000 clones, roughly 94% of them present only once. Source material: peripheral blood. These receptors were collected from a man younger than 40 with COVID-19, enrolled during active disease.

The V gene is TRBV30, the J gene TRBJ1-5, with D perhaps TRBD1 (5 bases). The CDR3 sequence is 13 residues long. V lost 0 bases and J 7 bases, leaving 10 bases between the germline ends. Germline-derived CDR1 and CDR2 are GTSNPN and SVGIG (reference sequence). CDR3 region: CAWSVGVTQPQHF. CDR3 nucleotides: TGTGCCTGGAGTGTAGGGGTGACCCAGCCCCAGCATTTT.

V usage is TRBV7-9 and J usage is TRBJ2-5, with 14 bases fitting TRBD2. Losses at the gene ends were 5 bases for V and 6 bases for J; bases not matched to a gene: 17. The length of the CDR3 is 19 residues. The V gene's germline CDR1 is SEHNR and CDR2 FQNEAQ (reference sequence). CDR3 in amino acids: CASSPKGLAGEPPPQTQYF. The DNA of the CDR3 is TGTGCCAGCAGCCCCAAGGGACTAGCGGGGGAGCCCCCTCCTCAGACCCAGTACTTC.

This clone was counted between two and nine times. This chain links TRBV5-1 with TRBJ1-1; D perhaps matches TRBD1 (6 bases). Germline CDR1 and CDR2: SGHRS and YFSETQ. The V end was cut by 3 bases, the J end by 3 bases, with 18 bases between. The CDR3 length is 16 residues. CDR3 sequence: CASSSFSRGADTEAFF. CDR3 sequence (DNA): TGCGCCAGCAGCTCGTTCTCCAGGGGAGCCGACACTGAAGCTTTCTTT.

This CDR3 reads CAWSTRSGTGGYTF. The CDR3 coding sequence is TGTGCCTGGAGTACCCGCTCCGGGACAGGCGGCTACACCTTC. This chain joins TRBV30 and TRBJ1-2; 8 positions match TRBD1. The CDR3 covers 14 residues. Germline V gives CDR1 GTSNPN, CDR2 SVGIG (reference sequence). J gave up 8 bases and V 2 bases, and 10 bases lay outside the gene matches.

The rearrangement links TRBV12-2 to TRBJ2-5; the table gives TRBD2 as D, unverified against the DNA. TRBV12-2 is described as a pseudogene. The CDR3 extends over 15 amino acids. CDR3 coding DNA: TGTGCAAGTCGCTTCCTTAGCGGGGGGAAAGAGACCCAGTACTTC. It is translated as CASRFLSGGKETQYF.

Written as DNA, the CDR3 is TGTGCCAGCAGCTTAACAAGGAGCCAAGAGACCCAGTACTTC. It specifies CASSLTRSQETQYF. The chain links TRBV7-9 to TRBJ2-5; no firm D call. Germline V gene data show CDR1 as SEHNR and CDR2 as FQNEAQ (reference sequence). The CDR3 length is 14 residues. V lost 2 bases and J 1 base, leaving 8 bases between the germline ends.

The rearrangement joins TRBV29-1 to TRBJ1-1; D may be TRBD1 (5 bases). The CDR3 is 13 amino acids. Trimming took 6 bases from V and 2 from J, leaving 13 bases between them. CDR1 and CDR2 (germline): SQVTM, ANQGSEA. This CDR3 is CSVRGMANTEAFF. In DNA, the CDR3 is TGCAGCGTACGGGGGATGGCTAACACTGAAGCTTTCTTT.

The chain links TRBV19 to TRBJ1-1, with unresolved D. The CDR3 spans 16 residues. Germline loops: CDR1 LNHDA, CDR2 SQIVND (reference sequence). V was pared by 6 bases and J by 0 bases, with 17 bases between. CDR3 loop: CASSHGRLLLNTEAFF. Here the CDR3 DNA reads TGTGCCAGTAGCCACGGAAGACTGCTCTTGAACACTGAAGCTTTCTTT.

The rearrangement joins TRBV11-2 to TRBJ1-1; D might be TRBD1 (6 bases). Germline V gene sequence: CDR1 SGHAT, CDR2 FQNNGV. The V and J ends lost 5 bases and 3 bases respectively, with 10 bases between them. The CDR3 is made up of 13 amino acids. DNA of the CDR3: TGTGCCAGCAGCCTTGGACAGTACACTGAAGCTTTCTTT. Residues: CASSLGQYTEAFF.

This chain uses TRBV5-1 with TRBJ1-1, with D tentatively TRBD1 (5 bases). V dropped 2 bases and J dropped 5 bases, with 19 bases sitting between them. The germline CDR1 and CDR2 sequences are SGHRS and YFSETQ. The CDR3 is made up of 16 amino acids. The CDR3 sequence is CASSLGAGAHGTEAFF. CDR3 nucleotides: TGCGCCAGCAGCTTAGGGGCAGGTGCCCATGGGACTGAAGCTTTCTTT.

This rearrangement joins TRBV6-5 to TRBJ1-1; TRBD1 is a possible D gene (6 bases). The V and J ends lost 10 bases and 1 base respectively, with 16 bases between them. The germline V gene has CDR1 MNHEY and CDR2 SVGAGI. The CDR3 is 14 residues long. CDR3: CATAIGQSNTEAFF. The DNA for the CDR3 is TGTGCCACCGCGATAGGACAGTCGAACACTGAAGCTTTCTTT.

This chain uses TRBV10-1 with TRBJ2-7; 9 nucleotides line up with TRBD1. Trimming at V came to 2 bases and at J to 6 bases, leaving 5 bases not matched to a gene. The germline gives CDR1 WNHNN, CDR2 SYGVQD (reference sequence). The CDR3 covers 14 residues. In DNA, the CDR3 is TGCGCCAGCAGTGAGCGGGACAGGGTAACCGAGCAGTACTTC. The encoded protein is CASSERDRVTEQYF.

The chain uses TRBV3-1 (or the pseudogene TRBV3-2) and TRBJ1-2; D may be TRBD1 (5 bases). V lost 4 bases and J 8 bases, leaving 11 bases between the germline ends. Germline values: CDR1 LGHDT, CDR2 YNNKEL (reference sequence). The CDR3 is 12 residues long. CDR3 nucleotide sequence: TGTGCCAGCAGCCCTTGGGGGGAAGGCTACACCTTC. Translation gives CASSPWGEGYTF.

The chain employs TRBV4-1 and TRBJ1-1; a possible D gene is TRBD1 (5 bases). This CDR3 has 14 residues. CDR1 MGHRA and CDR2 YSYEKL come from the germline V gene. Trimming shortened V by 1 base and J by 6 bases, and 12 bases separated the two germline ends. The CDR3 DNA reads TGCGCCAGCAGCCAAGGGGGGGAGGGGCCTGAAGCTTTCTTT. This gives the protein CASSQGGEGPEAFF.

This chain joins TRBV29-1 and TRBJ2-7; possible D gene TRBD2, 6 bases. The length of the CDR3 is 13 residues. With 7 bases removed from V and 2 bases from J, the gap between germline ends came to 15 bases. Looked up from germline, CDR1 is SQVTM and CDR2 is ANQGSEA. In DNA form, the CDR3 reads TGCAGCGCCCTGCGGGACGGCACCTACGAGCAGTACTTC. Translated: CSALRDGTYEQYF.

This clone was recorded only once. The V call is TRBV3-1 (or the pseudogene TRBV3-2), the J call TRBJ1-2; TRBD1 might be the D (5 bases). The CDR3 spans 14 residues. CDR1 LGHDT and CDR2 YNNKEL come from the germline V gene (reference sequence). The V end lost 5 bases, the J end lost 2 bases, and 12 bases lay between the germline ends. This CDR3 is CASSFQTENYGYTF. In DNA, the CDR3 is TGTGCCAGCAGCTTCCAGACAGAAAACTATGGCTACACCTTC.

This sequence joins TRBV7-7 and TRBJ2-2, with D possibly TRBD1 on 5 matching bases. Trimming removed 2 bases at V and 0 bases at J, with 7 bases between. This CDR3 spans 15 amino acids. CDR1 and CDR2 (germline): SSHAT, FNYEAQ (reference sequence). CDR3 coding DNA: TGTGCCAGCAGCTTAAGGGGCCCGAACACCGGGGAGCTGTTTTTT. Amino acid sequence: CASSLRGPNTGELFF.

The CDR3, as DNA: TGCGCCAGCAGCCAAGTAGTCAGGGCAAGCAATCAGCCCCAGCATTTT. Its protein is CASSQVVRASNQPQHF. This rearrangement joins TRBV4-1 to TRBJ1-5; a weak D match, TRBD1 (5 bases). The CDR3 extends over 16 amino acids. V was trimmed by 1 base and J by 1 base, leaving 11 bases between them. Germline-derived CDR1 and CDR2 are MGHRA and YSYEKL.

The chain carries TRBV10-1 and TRBJ1-1, with 8 bases fitting TRBD1. Germline values: CDR1 WNHNN, CDR2 SYGVQD (reference sequence). The CDR3 spans 15 residues. Unmatched junction bases numbered 11, after V lost 8 bases and J lost 3 bases. Here the CDR3 DNA reads TGCGCCAGCGCCGGGGGCAGGGGGCCCTACACTGAAGCTTTCTTT. Residues: CASAGGRGPYTEAFF.

The chain combines TRBV11-2 with TRBJ1-1; D uncertain. Germline V gene sequence: CDR1 SGHAT, CDR2 FQNNGV. This CDR3 is 17 amino acids long. V lost 1 base, J lost 0 bases, and 15 bases lay in between. DNA for the CDR3: TGTGCCAGCAGCTTAGTTTCGGTCGTACGTCTGAACACTGAAGCTTTCTTT. Encoded protein: CASSLVSVVRLNTEAFF.

The chain is built from TRBV5-1 and TRBJ2-3; 8 nucleotides align to TRBD2. Germline CDR1 and CDR2: SGHRS and YFSETQ. V was pared by 4 bases and J by 6 bases, with 7 bases of the junction left unmatched. CDR3 length equals 14 residues. The DNA for the CDR3 is TGCGCCAGCAGCGCGGCGGGGGGCGGTGATACGCAGTATTTT. It codes for CASSAAGGGDTQYF.

This chain links TRBV5-4 with TRBJ2-5; D unresolved. Trimming left V 3 bases short and J 5 bases short, with 11 bases between. The CDR3 covers 13 residues. Germline CDR1 is SGHNT and CDR2 is YYREEE (reference sequence). CDR3 in amino acids: CASSSAVVETQYF. CDR3 sequence (DNA): TGTGCCAGCAGCTCGGCGGTTGTTGAGACCCAGTACTTC.